The T cell receptor beta chain described here comes from a study of shared clonotypes between healthy human individuals (dated by TCRdb to the early 2020s). Study-level background: The cohort comprised a couple of women and three men aged 18 to 49 years. For each donor, CD4 naive and CD4 memory were each given three plates, CD8 naive was given two plates, and CD8 memory was given one plate. To estimate repertoire size and how much clonotype sharing occurs between individuals, the study deeply sequenced the blood TCR repertoires of several healthy adults. Libraries were prepared and TCR repertoires were sequenced by different laboratories using diverse techniques, in order to increase sequencing depth and limit assay-specific biases. Each donor's leukapheresis produced roughly between roughly 0.85 and 10 billion PBMCs.

Donors were healthy HIV-negative adults with no recently reported acute infections or vaccinations. Every donor was a Caucasian adult living in Nashville, Tennessee, USA. CD4+ T cells were enriched through magnetic negative selection, after which naive cells were positively selected on CD45RA and the remaining negative fraction served as the memory subset. Blood was collected by leukapheresis, and PBMCs were isolated by Ficoll-Histopaque density gradient centrifugation and then cryopreserved in liquid nitrogen vapor phase. Analytical flow cytometry was used to check the purity and quantity of each magnetically sorted T cell population. From each sorted fraction, genomic DNA was isolated and quantified by UV absorbance on a Nanodrop 2000c. On the study overall, not on this receptor specifically: Sampling was limited to blood, and TCR repertoires in tissue likely differ from TCR repertoires in blood. Around 5.4% of naive CD4, 3.5% of naive CD8, approximately 2% of memory CD4, and approximately 0.39% of memory CD8 clonotypes were shared across a few donors. Because the study included a small number of donors, the genetic and exposure-history diversity represented was limited. Pairwise subsampling led to the expectation that sequencing depth would affect the degree of clonotype sharing among donors. Larger estimated clonotype richness was generally found for naive subsets than for memory subsets. Compared with non-shared clonotypes, the clonotypes found in all four sorted-subset donors had higher generation probabilities. Incomplete sequencing was indicated by rarefaction of sorted-subset datasets, despite the large sequencing depth.

Using the deep immunoSEQ assay, TCR CDR3 regions were amplified from genomic DNA by multiplex PCR. Extracted genomic DNA from each cell subset was spread evenly across all wells of several immunoSEQ 96-well plates, with each plate serving as a replicate. For sorted subsets, roughly 200 ng of genomic DNA, equivalent to some 30,000 T cell genomes, went into each replicate PCR. Purified libraries were measured with a Qubit 3.0 fluorometer, size-checked on a Bioanalyzer 2100, and measured again with the KAPA Library Quantification kit. Each immunoSEQ 96-well plate was sequenced on its own single-read 150-cycle Illumina NextSeq 550 flow cell. Turning to the authors' computational methods: The immunoSEQ output contained only junctional sequences without quality scores, so filtering could not match that applied to full-length reads. To assign V/J genes and CDR3, sequences were annotated against IMGT germline references using PyIR, a Python wrapper for IgBLAST v1.9. Any read was removed if the V/J assignment was weak (E-value above 1e-6), the CDR3 was missing, or the read contained stop codons, out-of-frame junctions, or ambiguous translated residues. V3J clonotypes were defined by identical inferred V gene, J gene, and CDR3 amino acid sequence. To compute the percentage overlap between repertoires, the number of shared unique clonotypes was divided by the size of the smaller repertoire. Three approaches were used to assess repertoire richness: RTK rarefaction, the Chao1 estimator, and Recon v2.1 estimates of unobserved clonotypes. Generation probabilities for all TCRbeta clonotypes obtained by the gDNA method from a few donors were computed using OLGA. Not all clones reach the TCRdb copy of this immuneACCESS table, which keeps in-frame sequences only. Checked studies attribute under half of the gap to unresolved V genes and leave the rest unexplained. V and J calls plus clone size are reproduced from that table; the DNA served to infer D and trimming. Across this sample there are about 2.3 million clones, with 85% to 95% seen only once. Clones ranked in the top ten supply 0.37% of the sample.

To note about this clone: Its specific antigen is unknown. Base qualities were left out, and no much larger clone turns up one base away.

Sequencing was done on a sample of naive CD4+ T cells from PBMCs. The intended sense of this specimen's cell subset or site label: CD45RA+ positively selected. This receptor was obtained from a young man in good health. Some clones in this sample may be carry-over from other donors' samples.

The DNA sequence is as follows: TGTGCCAGCTCACGATTAGGCAGGTTCGACGAGCAGTACTTC. Its protein product is CASSRLGRFDEQYF. Recombination linked TRBV18 to TRBJ2-7, with no confidently assigned D gene. V was cut back by 4 bases and J by 5 bases, leaving a gap of 15 bases between them. The CDR3, from cysteine to phenylalanine, totals 14 residues. Solely the CDR3 DNA is kept, with 42 bases framed from the first base. For CDR1 and CDR2, the germline V gene lists KGHSH and LQKENI.